This T cell receptor beta chain came from a study of blood T cell repertoires in COVID-19. With 2 bases removed from V and 2 bases from J, the gap between germline ends came to 21 bases. Germline V gene sequence: CDR1 SEHNR, CDR2 FQNEAQ (reference sequence). CDR3 length: 18 amino acids. Clinical histories supplied by participants themselves formed the basis of cohort assignment. As handled by the study authors: The authors estimated nucleated cell counts from reference gene primer amplification. The table came from immunoSEQ multiplex PCR; TCRdb's copy has only in-frame clones and leaves some out. D and trimming were read from the DNA, whereas the V and J calls and clone size are those reported in that table. This sample has 120,000 to 150,000 clones, with roughly 84% found just once.

The sequence came from a man between 40 and 49 years old with acute COVID-19. The V call is TRBV7-9, the J call TRBJ1-2; no reliable D call. The sequencing input was PBMCs or T cells enriched from blood (not recorded which). As DNA, the CDR3 is TGTGCCAGCAGCTTATCGTCCCTGCTGGAGGACGGCAACTATGGCTACACCTTC. Its translation is CASSLSSLLEDGNYGYTF.